This TCR beta chain was identified during a study of T cell responses to AZD1222 COVID-19 vaccine. Trimming pared 5 bases from V and 2 bases from J, leaving 12 bases between. This CDR3 is 14 amino acids long. Germline V gene data show CDR1 as LGHDT and CDR2 as YNNKEL (reference sequence). Data came from immunoSEQ multiplex PCR; TCRdb stores just in-frame clones and leaves some out. The table has about 100,000 clones, roughly 90% seen once. The source material was peripheral blood, sampled 28 days after the second AZD1222 dose. The sequence derives from an adult who received the AZD1222 COVID-19 vaccine. The genes are TRBV3-1 (or the pseudogene TRBV3-2) and TRBJ2-5; D is unclear. CDR3 DNA sequence: TGTGCCAGCAGCAACCTTGAGCAGCAAGAGACCCAGTACTTC. Its translation is CASSNLEQQETQYF.